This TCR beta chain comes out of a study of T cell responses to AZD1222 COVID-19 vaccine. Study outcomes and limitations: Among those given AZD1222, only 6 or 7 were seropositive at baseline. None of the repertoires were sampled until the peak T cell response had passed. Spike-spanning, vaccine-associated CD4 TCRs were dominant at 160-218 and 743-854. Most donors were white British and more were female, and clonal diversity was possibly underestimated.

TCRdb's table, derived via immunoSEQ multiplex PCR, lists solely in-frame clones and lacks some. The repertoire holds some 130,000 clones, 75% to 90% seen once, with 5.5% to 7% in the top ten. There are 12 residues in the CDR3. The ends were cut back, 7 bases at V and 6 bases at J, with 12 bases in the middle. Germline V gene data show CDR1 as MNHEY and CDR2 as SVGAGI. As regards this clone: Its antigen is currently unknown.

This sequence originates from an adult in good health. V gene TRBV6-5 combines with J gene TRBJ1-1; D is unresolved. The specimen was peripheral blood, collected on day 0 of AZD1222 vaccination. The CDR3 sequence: CASMATDPEAFF. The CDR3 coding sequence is TGTGCCAGCATGGCCACGGACCCTGAAGCTTTCTTT.